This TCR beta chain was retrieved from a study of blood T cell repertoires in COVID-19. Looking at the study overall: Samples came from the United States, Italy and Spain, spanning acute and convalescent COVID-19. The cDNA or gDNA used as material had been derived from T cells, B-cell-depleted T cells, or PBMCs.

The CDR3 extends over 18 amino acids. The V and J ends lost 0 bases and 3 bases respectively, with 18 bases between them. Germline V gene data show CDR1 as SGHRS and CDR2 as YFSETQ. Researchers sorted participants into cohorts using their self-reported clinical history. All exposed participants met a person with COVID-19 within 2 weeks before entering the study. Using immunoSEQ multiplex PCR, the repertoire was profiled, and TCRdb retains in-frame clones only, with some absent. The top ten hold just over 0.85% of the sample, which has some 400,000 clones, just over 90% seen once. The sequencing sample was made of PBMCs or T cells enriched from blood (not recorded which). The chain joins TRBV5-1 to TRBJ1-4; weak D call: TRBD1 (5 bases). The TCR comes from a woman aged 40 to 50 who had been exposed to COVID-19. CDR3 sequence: CASSLASGGPRSNEKLFF. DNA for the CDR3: TGCGCCAGCAGCTTGGCCTCGGGGGGTCCACGGTCTAATGAAAAACTGTTTTTT.